The clone carrying this T cell receptor beta chain was counted a few times. Its antigen remains unknown. 5'RACE primed from the constant segment yielded TCR alpha and TCR beta cDNA libraries bearing sample barcodes and UMIs. One entry per CDR3 protein results from TCRdb running MiXCR on the 5' RACE reads. The sample yields around 390,000 distinct CDR3 sequences, roughly 15% seen once. This CDR3 comprises 16 residues. With 6 bases removed from V and 0 bases from J, the gap between germline ends came to 15 bases. The germline V gene encodes CDR1 MNHEY and CDR2 SVGEGT. The data are from a study of T-cell memory formation after mild COVID-19. Study observations and caveats: Pre-infection memory already had some responding clones, implying cross-reactive memory joined. Later expanders leaned CD4+, whereas day 15 to 85 contracting clones were balanced CD4/CD8. Mostly located in CM and EM were contracting CD4+ clones, with contracting CD8+ clones located in EMRA.

This clonotype was sampled from a man between 18 and 29 years old who had mild COVID-19 (a few samples of this study predate the infection). Cell type and time point are not known. The V gene is TRBV6-2 or TRBV6-3, the J gene TRBJ2-1, with D unclear. Sequencing was performed on PBMCs or a T cell subset sorted from them (not recorded which). The CDR3 spells CASRPLGSSSYNEQFF. In nucleotides, the CDR3 is TGTGCCAGCAGACCGTTGGGGTCGAGCTCCTACAATGAGCAGTTCTTC.